The rows below give T cell receptor beta chains drawn from one sample of a study of blood T cells in healthy people across ages. TCRdb reprocessed the 5' RACE reads with MiXCR, giving one entry per CDR3 protein. The repertoire has about 630,000 distinct CDR3 sequences, around 21% of them found once; the top ten carry approximately 3.6%. The source material was blood. These receptor sequences come from a man aged 70 or older in good health. The CDR3 runs from the conserved cysteine through the conserved F or W. A D gene is named only where the DNA matches it firmly. Clone size is stated in some rows and not others, as once, few, many or a class when expanded.

V,D,J,size,CDR3,DNA
TRBV12-3/TRBV12-4,TRBD1,TRBJ1-2,few,CASSSGTGVYGYTF,TGTGCCAGCAGCTCCGGGACAGGGGTCTATGGCTACACCTTC
TRBV7-7,TRBD2,TRBJ2-1,many,CASSLFSSGDEQFF,TGTGCTAGCAGCTTATTTTCTAGCGGCGATGAGCAGTTCTTC
TRBV5-5,TRBD1,TRBJ1-1,NA,CASSLGDRGRTEAFF,TGTGCCAGCAGCTTGGGGGACAGGGGGCGAACTGAAGCTTTCTTT
TRBV9,NA,TRBJ1-5,NA,CASSQDHDQPQHF,TGTGCCAGCAGCCAGGACCACGATCAGCCCCAGCATTTT
TRBV19,NA,TRBJ2-5,few,CASSEGVTKETQYF,TGTGCCAGTTCGGAAGGAGTGACGAAAGAGACCCAGTACTTC
TRBV3-1,TRBD2,TRBJ2-7,few,CASSQELAPEQYF,TGTGCCAGCAGCCAAGAACTAGCGCCTGAGCAGTACTTC
TRBV12-3/TRBV12-4,NA,TRBJ1-3,NA,CASRASGGSGNTIYF,TGTGCCAGCAGGGCCTCGGGAGGGTCTGGAAACACCATATATTTT
TRBV2,TRBD1,TRBJ1-2,NA,CASSEGTGYYGYTF,TGTGCCAGCAGTGAAGGGACAGGGTACTATGGCTACACCTTC
TRBV20-1,NA,TRBJ2-5,few,CSAPSGSPRETQYF,TGCAGTGCCCCCTCGGGATCCCCGCGAGAGACCCAGTACTTC
TRBV11-2,TRBD1,TRBJ2-5,NA,CASSDRGQGGETQYF,TGTGCCAGCAGCGACCGGGGACAGGGTGGAGAGACCCAGTACTTC
TRBV4-3,NA,TRBJ2-1,few,CASSQDGGHSYNEQFF,TGCGCCAGCAGCCAAGATGGGGGCCACTCCTACAATGAGCAGTTCTTC
TRBV20-1,TRBD1,TRBJ2-7,NA,CSARGRDRGRSEQYF,TGCAGTGCTAGGGGAAGGGACAGGGGGAGGAGCGAGCAGTACTTC
TRBV20-1,NA,TRBJ2-3,many,CSDIAENTDTQYF,TGCAGTGATATAGCGGAGAACACAGATACGCAGTATTTT
TRBV6-5,NA,TRBJ2-5,many,CASNSWPAETQYF,TGTGCCAGCAATTCCTGGCCGGCGGAGACCCAGTACTTC
TRBV6-6,TRBD1,TRBJ2-7,NA,CASSFTGGSIYEQYF,TGTGCCAGCAGTTTCACAGGGGGCTCGATCTACGAGCAGTACTTC
TRBV5-1,TRBD2,TRBJ2-3,few,CASSLDTSGTDTQYF,TGCGCCAGCAGCTTGGATACTAGCGGCACAGATACGCAGTATTTT
TRBV6-6,NA,TRBJ2-1,NA,CASGGAYNEQFF,TGTGCCAGCGGGGGGGCTTACAATGAGCAGTTCTTC
TRBV20-1,TRBD2,TRBJ2-1,few,CSARDLLAVYNEQFF,TGCAGTGCTAGAGATCTGCTAGCGGTGTACAATGAGCAGTTCTTC
TRBV7-3,NA,TRBJ2-2,NA,CASSSFGELFF,TGTGCCAGCAGTTCCTTCGGGGAGCTGTTTTTT
TRBV29-1,NA,TRBJ2-3,NA,CSVAGQITDTQYF,TGCAGCGTTGCCGGACAGATCACAGATACGCAGTATTTT
TRBV5-1,NA,TRBJ1-1,few,CASSYGLIDTEAFF,TGCGCCAGCAGCTACGGGCTGATTGACACTGAAGCTTTCTTT
TRBV11-2,TRBD2,TRBJ2-5,NA,CASSLAGGKQETQYF,TGTGCCAGCAGCTTAGCGGGAGGGAAACAAGAGACCCAGTACTTC
TRBV11-2,NA,TRBJ2-5,many,CASGGLAEQETQYF,TGTGCCAGCGGGGGTTTGGCAGAACAAGAGACCCAGTACTTC
TRBV20-1,TRBD1,TRBJ2-7,NA,CSAAGTGGLYEQYF,TGCAGTGCTGCCGGGACAGGGGGCCTCTACGAGCAGTACTTC
TRBV7-3,TRBD2,TRBJ2-2,NA,CASSPGSGTSGNTGELFF,TGTGCCAGCAGCCCGGGCTCGGGGACTAGCGGGAACACCGGGGAGCTGTTTTTT
TRBV7-8,TRBD2,TRBJ2-7,NA,CASSSSGTSGRLEYF,TGTGCCAGCAGCTCCTCCGGGACTAGCGGGAGATTGGAGTACTTC
TRBV7-6,NA,TRBJ2-5,NA,CASSPVRRETQYF,TGTGCCAGCAGCCCCGTTCGTCGGGAGACCCAGTACTTC
TRBV9,TRBD2,TRBJ2-7,few,CACGPGTSGTNKGYEQYF,TGTGCCTGCGGTCCCGGGACTAGCGGGACTAATAAGGGTTACGAGCAGTACTTC
TRBV20-1,NA,TRBJ1-6,NA,CSAPALGPRGSPLHF,TGCAGTGCCCCCGCCCTCGGTCCCAGGGGTTCACCCCTCCACTTT
TRBV15,NA,TRBJ2-5,NA,CATSEGFPETQYF,TGTGCCACCAGCGAAGGGTTCCCAGAGACCCAGTACTTC
TRBV5-1,TRBD2,TRBJ2-5,many,CASSLASGRGQETQYF,TGCGCCAGCAGCTTGGCTAGCGGGAGAGGGCAAGAGACCCAGTACTTC
TRBV20-1,TRBD1,TRBJ2-7,NA,CSAPGDRLPYEQYF,TGCAGTGCTCCGGGGGACAGGTTACCCTACGAGCAGTACTTC
TRBV7-9,TRBD2,TRBJ2-1,NA,CASSPPGTSVDEQSF,TGTGCCAGCAGCCCACCCGGGACTAGCGTCGATGAGCAGTCCTTC
TRBV7-6,NA,TRBJ1-1,NA,CASSRTGGATLDTEAFF,TGTGCCAGCAGCCGTACCGGGGGGGCGACCCTTGACACTGAAGCTTTCTTT
TRBV15,NA,TRBJ2-1,many,CATSRDQGSNEQFF,TGTGCCACCAGCAGAGACCAGGGAAGCAATGAGCAGTTCTTC
TRBV5-4,NA,TRBJ1-2,NA,CASSLRGSGGYTF,TGTGCCAGCAGCCTCAGGGGAAGCGGTGGCTACACCTTC
TRBV5-1,NA,TRBJ2-7,NA,CASRPVWDSTYEQYF,TGCGCCAGCAGGCCCGTCTGGGACTCAACTTACGAGCAGTACTTC
TRBV10-3,NA,TRBJ2-7,NA,CAISEGTRFYEQYF,TGTGCCATCAGTGAGGGGACACGTTTCTACGAGCAGTACTTC
TRBV2,NA,TRBJ1-4,NA,CASRGDKRELFF,TGTGCCAGCAGAGGGGATAAACGGGAACTGTTTTTT
TRBV28,TRBD1,TRBJ2-1,few,CASSYGHRGNEQFF,TGTGCCAGCAGTTACGGTCACAGGGGTAATGAGCAGTTCTTC
TRBV5-6,NA,TRBJ1-5,once,CASSYTGNKQPQHF,TGTGCCAGCAGCTATACAGGGAACAAGCAGCCCCAGCATTTT
TRBV20-1,NA,TRBJ1-1,NA,CSARREDTEAFF,TGCAGTGCTAGAAGGGAGGACACTGAAGCTTTCTTT